The 20 T cell receptor beta chains below all came from one sample that was sequenced in a study of blood T cell repertoires in COVID-19. Profiled with immunoSEQ multiplex PCR; TCRdb holds only in-frame clones, not every one. Of 110,000 or so clones in the sample, 81% were seen once. The sample consisted of peripheral blood. Source of these receptors: a man aged 45-60 years with acute or convalescent COVID-19.

This chain joins TRBV7-8 and TRBJ2-6; 8 bases align to TRBD1. The germline CDR1 and CDR2 sequences are SGHVS and FQNEAQ. Trimming took 1 base from V and 1 from J; bases not matched to a gene: 12. The CDR3 contains 20 residues. In DNA, the CDR3 is TGTGCCAGCAGCTTAGTTACTCGACAGGGGTATAGGTCTGGGGCCAACGTCCTGACTTTC. Translating it yields CASSLVTRQGYRSGANVLTF. Full variable domain (rest looked up from reference TRBV7-8 and TRBJ2-6): GAGVSQSPRYKVAKRGQDVALRCDPISGHVSLFWYQQALGQGPEFLTYFQNEAQLDKSGLPSDRFFAERPEGSVSTLKIQRTQQEDSAVYLCASSLVTRQGYRSGANVLTFGAGSRLTVL.

This chain connects TRBV19 to TRBJ1-2, with D tentatively TRBD1 (6 bases). Trimming stripped 3 bases from V and 4 bases from J, with 15 bases between. The CDR3 sequence is 15 residues long. Germline V gene data show CDR1 as LNHDA and CDR2 as SQIVND (reference sequence). CDR3 sequence (DNA): TGTGCCAGTAGTATGGCGGGCGGACAGATCTATGGCTACACCTTC. Translated, it gives CASSMAGGQIYGYTF.

This clone occurred once. The rearrangement links TRBV4-1 to TRBJ2-3, with TRBD1 as a possible D gene (5 bases). The CDR3 covers 14 residues. Trimming removed 4 bases at V and 2 bases at J, with 10 bases between. Looked up from germline, CDR1 is MGHRA and CDR2 is YSYEKL. The CDR3 region is CASSPGSYTDTQYF. In nucleotides, the CDR3 is TGCGCCAGCAGCCCAGGGTCGTACACAGATACGCAGTATTTT.

This clone was detected once. The chain couples TRBV11-2 to TRBJ2-7; 8 bases agree with TRBD2. The length of the CDR3 is 16 residues. Trimming removed 3 bases from V and 4 bases from J; junction bases left unmatched: 11. Per the germline V gene, CDR1 is SGHAT and CDR2 is FQNNGV. DNA for the CDR3: TGTGCCAGCAGCTTGTCGTCCGGGGGGGCTAGATACGAGCAGTACTTC. Amino acid sequence: CASSLSSGGARYEQYF.

This clone came up once. This chain links TRBV19 with TRBJ1-4, with 11 nucleotides matching TRBD1. The germline CDR1 and CDR2 sequences are LNHDA and SQIVND (reference sequence). This CDR3 is 15 amino acids long. V gave up 3 bases and J gave up 5 bases; unmatched junction bases: 2. Here the CDR3 DNA reads TGTGCCAGTAGTATCTGGGACAGGGGGAATGAAAAACTGTTTTTT. Its protein product is CASSIWDRGNEKLFF.

The chain carries TRBV27 and TRBJ2-7, with D tentatively TRBD2 (6 bases). Germline lookup yields CDR1 MNHEY and CDR2 SMNVEV (reference sequence). The germline V and J ends were trimmed by 5 bases and 3 bases, with 14 bases remaining between them. The CDR3 extends over 14 amino acids. The CDR3 region has the DNA TGTGCCAGCAGTCCCTATGGGGGGAGCTACGAGCAGTACGTC. It translates to CASSPYGGSYEQYV.

The chain carries TRBV7-2 and TRBJ1-1; possible D gene TRBD1, 5 bases. Trimming cost V 5 bases and J 0 bases, with 13 bases left between them. The CDR3 totals 15 residues. Germline CDR1 is SGHTA and CDR2 is FQGNSA. The CDR3 sequence: CASSPRQNMNTEAFF. In nucleotides, the CDR3 is TGTGCCAGCAGCCCGCGACAGAACATGAACACTGAAGCTTTCTTT.

Of note for this clone: The same CDR3 is also encoded by other DNA sequences in this sample. The V gene is TRBV19, the J gene TRBJ2-1; D is uncertain. CDR3 size: 13 residues. Per germline, CDR1 LNHDA and CDR2 SQIVND (reference sequence). The V end lost 1 base, the J end lost 5 bases, and 6 bases lay between the germline ends. The CDR3 region is CASSIVRDNEQFF. CDR3 DNA: TGTGCCAGTAGTATAGTTAGAGACAATGAGCAGTTCTTC.

This clone was seen a handful of times. The chain combines TRBV4-1 with TRBJ2-3; 8 bases map to TRBD2. The trim removed 4 bases at V and 6 bases at J, leaving 9 bases unmatched. Germline loops: CDR1 MGHRA, CDR2 YSYEKL. This CDR3 spans 15 amino acids. This CDR3 is CASSPLERGGDTQYF. CDR3 DNA: TGCGCCAGCAGCCCCTTAGAACGGGGGGGGGATACGCAGTATTTT.

The V call is TRBV4-1, the J call TRBJ1-1; the D is unclear. Per the germline V gene, CDR1 is MGHRA and CDR2 is YSYEKL. This CDR3 is built from 15 residues. Trimming shortened V by 0 bases and J by 2 bases, and 10 bases separated the two germline ends. CDR3: CASSQDDTLNTEAFF. CDR3 sequence (DNA): TGCGCCAGCAGCCAAGATGACACCCTAAACACTGAAGCTTTCTTT.

The V and J genes are TRBV5-8 and TRBJ1-2, with D perhaps matching TRBD1 (6 bases). CDR3 length equals 14 residues. The germline V gene has CDR1 SGHTS and CDR2 YDEGEE. The V end lost 0 bases, the J end lost 2 bases, and 8 bases lay between the germline ends. CDR3 in DNA: TGTGCCAGCAGCTTGGACAGGGAGAACTATGGCTACACCTTC. This translates into CASSLDRENYGYTF.

A word on this clone: At one end the junction does not follow the germline gene, possibly because of a read error. Written as DNA, the CDR3 is TGTGCCAACAGTGAGCTCTCAGGGCATGGCGAAAAACTGTTTTTT. Translation: CANSELSGHGEKLFF. The chain carries TRBV6-1 and TRBJ1-4; the D gene is possibly TRBD1 (5 bases). Per germline, CDR1 MNHNS and CDR2 SASEGT. The CDR3 covers 15 residues.

The rearrangement joins TRBV19 to TRBJ1-1; D remains ambiguous. CDR3 size: 15 residues. With 0 bases removed from V and 7 bases from J, the gap between germline ends came to 15 bases. Germline V gene data show CDR1 as LNHDA and CDR2 as SQIVND (reference sequence). CDR3 nucleotides: TGTGCCAGTAGTATAGATCTAAGGGAGACGGGTGAAGCTTTCTTT. It is translated as CASSIDLRETGEAFF.

This rearrangement joins TRBV11-2 to TRBJ1-4; TRBD1 might be the D (5 bases). V dropped 1 base and J dropped 7 bases, with 7 bases sitting between them. This CDR3 region has 13 residues. CDR1 and CDR2 from the germline V gene are SGHAT and FQNNGV. The CDR3 loop is CASSLGQGEKLFF. The CDR3 nucleotides are TGTGCCAGCAGCTTAGGCCAGGGTGAAAAACTGTTTTTT.

This clone has more than one count but fewer than ten. The V call is TRBV28, the J call TRBJ1-2, with 7 bases that match TRBD1. Germline CDR1 is MDHEN and CDR2 is SYDVKM. The CDR3 is 15 amino acids. After removal of 4 bases from V and 3 bases from J, the junction contained 8 bases not matched to a gene. This CDR3 is CASSSPPQGDYGYTF. CDR3 nucleotides: TGTGCCAGCAGTTCGCCTCCTCAGGGGGACTATGGCTACACCTTC.

The chain joins TRBV20-1 to TRBJ1-1, with unresolved D. Germline lookup yields CDR1 DFQATT and CDR2 SNEGSKA (reference sequence). Trimming removed 3 bases at V and 4 bases at J, with 15 bases between. CDR3 size: 14 residues. The CDR3 DNA reads as TGCAGTGCTAGTAATTTTAGATCTACCACTGAAGCTTTCTTT. This gives the protein CSASNFRSTTEAFF.

This chain joins TRBV7-3 and TRBJ2-3, with 15 nucleotides matching TRBD2. V shed 0 bases, J shed 3 bases, and the junction held 1 base outside the gene matches. The CDR3 is 17 amino acids. CDR1 and CDR2 from the germline V gene are SGHTA and FQGTGA. The CDR3 nucleotides are TGTGCCAGCAGCTTAACGGGGACTAGCGGGGGGACAGATACGCAGTATTTT. Amino acids: CASSLTGTSGGTDTQYF.

This chain connects TRBV7-2 to TRBJ1-1; TRBD1 agrees at 8 bases. Germline CDR1 reads SGHTA; CDR2 reads FQGNSA. J gave up 4 bases and V 2 bases, and 6 bases lay outside the gene matches. CDR3 length: 15 amino acids. The chain's CDR3 is CASSLQGAGVTEAFF. The CDR3 DNA is TGTGCCAGCAGCTTACAGGGGGCCGGTGTCACTGAAGCTTTCTTT.

The chain has TRBV10-3 and TRBJ1-3; D not certain. The germline CDR1 and CDR2 sequences are ENHRY and SYGVKD. This CDR3 region has 13 residues. Trimming shortened V by 7 bases and J by 4 bases, and 11 bases separated the two germline ends. The CDR3 DNA follows: TGTGCCATCACGGTCGAAGCAGGAAACACCATATATTTT. Amino acid sequence: CAITVEAGNTIYF.

The rearrangement uses TRBV10-3 and TRBJ2-1; 8 bases are a match to TRBD2. The CDR3 consists of 14 residues. Per the germline V gene, CDR1 is ENHRY and CDR2 is SYGVKD. V gave up 7 bases and J gave up 8 bases; unmatched junction bases: 10. The CDR3 reads CAITPRGGHDEQFF. CDR3 coding DNA: TGTGCCATCACCCCTCGGGGGGGCCATGATGAGCAGTTCTTC.